This T cell receptor (beta chain) is drawn from a study of beta chain features in type 1 diabetes. Notes on the study in general: Shorter TCRB CDR3s, moderately but significantly so, were found in Type 1 diabetes patients in all four CD4+ subsets. Overrepresentation of cells with high TCR expression could result from cDNA sequencing.

All of the isolated RNA was reverse transcribed, so expressed TCRB transcripts were sequenced. TCRdb keeps only in-frame clones here, not all; method: immunoSEQ multiplex PCR. The table lists about 660,000 clones, around 15% of them singletons. This clone has more than one count but fewer than ten. The antigen is unknown. The CDR3 totals 14 residues. Germline lookup yields CDR1 SGHNT and CDR2 YENEEA. V shed 2 bases and J shed 1 base, with 8 bases lying between them. The gene calls are TRBV11-3 and TRBJ2-5, with TRBD1 as a possible D gene (6 bases). The sequenced material came from naive CD4+ T cells from blood. This TCR was sampled from a man younger than 35 with type 1 diabetes. CDR3 in DNA: TGTGCCAGCAGCTTACAGGGGACCCAAGAGACCCAGTACTTC. Its protein is CASSLQGTQETQYF.